The 15 T cell receptor beta chains presented below share a single source sample, sequenced in a study of T-cell reconstitution after alpha-beta-depleted transplantation in children. A TCRbeta library incorporating unique molecular identifiers was prepared. TCRdb called the PCR reads again in MiXCR, with one record for every CDR3 protein. The sample includes about 7,200 distinct CDR3 sequences, 5% to 5.5% of them seen just once. The sample consisted of PBMCs, mostly from graft donor cells, taken 180 days after TCRalphabeta/CD19-depleted stem cell transplant. The receptors come from a child under two years old who had a stem cell transplant for acute myeloid leukemia, so the T cells may come from the graft donor.

Many counts were recorded for this clonotype. The chain recombines TRBV7-3 with TRBJ1-1; weak D call: TRBD1 (6 bases). The CDR3 has 14 residues. The germline V gene encodes CDR1 SGHTA and CDR2 FQGTGA. V was trimmed by 5 bases and J by 0 bases, leaving 10 bases between them. The CDR3 coding sequence is TGTGCCAGCAGCCTGGGACATATGAACACTGAAGCTTTCTTT. Translated, it gives CASSLGHMNTEAFF.

In its sample, this clonotype was seen many times. The chain is built from TRBV3-1 and TRBJ2-1; D is ambiguous. Germline V gives CDR1 LGHDT, CDR2 YNNKEL (reference sequence). The CDR3 has 14 amino acids. Trimming stripped 1 base from V and 9 bases from J, with 13 bases between. The CDR3, as DNA: TGTGCCAGCAGCCAAGGCATAGTTTATGGTGAGCAGTTCTTC. Translated, it gives CASSQGIVYGEQFF.

In its sample, this clonotype was seen many times. This chain connects TRBV28 to TRBJ2-3; D is unclear. V was cut by 9 bases and J by 2 bases, with 9 bases left in between. Looked up from germline, CDR1 is MDHEN and CDR2 is SYDVKM. The CDR3 length is 12 residues. CDR3 nucleotide sequence: TGTGCCAGTTTAACAACCACAGATACGCAGTATTTT. Its translation is CASLTTTDTQYF.

This clonotype was found many times. The rearrangement joins TRBV5-1 to TRBJ2-5; 11 bases line up with TRBD1. The CDR3 sequence is 17 residues long. J was trimmed by 4 bases and V by 5 bases; bases with no gene match: 13. Per germline, CDR1 SGHRS and CDR2 YFSETQ. The CDR3 protein is CASSGYSRTGGGETQYF. Here the CDR3 DNA reads TGCGCCAGCAGTGGGTATTCCAGGACAGGGGGCGGAGAGACCCAGTACTTC.

In its sample, this clonotype was seen many times. The rearrangement links TRBV7-9 to TRBJ2-3; D gene uncertain. Germline CDR1 and CDR2: SEHNR and FQNEAQ (reference sequence). The CDR3 totals 14 residues. Trimming took off 3 bases at V and 6 bases at J, with 13 bases between the two ends. In nucleotides, the CDR3 is TGTGCCAGCAGCTTTAGGTATCGTGCGGATACGCAGTATTTT. Translated: CASSFRYRADTQYF.

The chain uses TRBV3-1 and TRBJ1-4, with D perhaps matching TRBD1 (6 bases). The CDR3 has 15 amino acids. The germline V gene has CDR1 LGHDT and CDR2 YNNKEL (reference sequence). V was shortened by 0 bases and J by 3 bases, with 8 bases between the two germline ends. The DNA of the CDR3 is TGTGCCAGCAGCCAAGAAAGGGGGGCTAATGAAAAACTGTTTTTT. Its protein product is CASSQERGANEKLFF.

This clonotype came up many times. The chain employs TRBV15 and TRBJ2-7; D might be TRBD1 (5 bases). The CDR3 has 14 residues. The V and J ends lost 4 bases and 6 bases respectively, with 16 bases between them. The germline V gene encodes CDR1 LNHNV and CDR2 YYDKDF (reference sequence). CDR3 nucleotides: TGTGCCACCAGCACGGACCAGGGCATAGCCGAGCAGTACTTC. This encodes CATSTDQGIAEQYF. Filled out from reference TRBV15 and TRBJ2-7, the complete variable domain reads DAMVIQNPRYQVTQFGKPVTLSCSQTLNHNVMYWYQQKSSQAPKLLFHYYDKDFNNEADTPDNFQSRRPNTSFCFLDIRSPGLGDTAMYLCATSTDQGIAEQYFGPGTRLTVT.

This clonotype was observed many times. The chain uses TRBV7-9 and TRBJ1-2, with a tentative D call TRBD1 (5 bases). Per germline, CDR1 SEHNR and CDR2 FQNEAQ (reference sequence). The CDR3 runs 15 residues. Trimming cost V 1 base and J 6 bases, with 15 bases left between them. CDR3 residues: CASSLVSTGNDGYTF. The CDR3 DNA reads TGTGCCAGCAGCTTAGTGAGTACAGGAAACGATGGCTACACCTTC. Full variable domain (outside the CDR3, taken from reference TRBV7-9 and TRBJ1-2): DTGVSQNPRHKITKRGQNVTFRCDPISEHNRLYWYRQTLGQGPEFLTYFQNEAQLEKSRLLSDRFSAERPKGSFSTLEIQRTEQGDSAMYLCASSLVSTGNDGYTFGSGTRLTVV.

The table lists this clonotype with a few counts. V and J are TRBV3-1 and TRBJ2-1; D is ambiguous. CDR3 length: 18 amino acids. Germline-derived CDR1 and CDR2 are LGHDT and YNNKEL (reference sequence). V was trimmed by 6 bases and J by 4 bases, leaving 25 bases between them. The CDR3 region is CASSRMTNCGRFYNEQFF. DNA of the CDR3: TGTGCCAGCAGTCGAATGACAAATTGTGGCAGGTTTTACAATGAGCAGTTCTTC.

The genes are TRBV14 and TRBJ2-3, with 7 bases identical to TRBD2. CDR3 length equals 15 residues. Germline loops: CDR1 SGHDN, CDR2 FVKESK. With V trimmed by 0 bases and J by 4 bases, 4 bases remained unmatched. CDR3 sequence: CASSQDAGASDTQYF. CDR3 in DNA: TGTGCCAGCAGCCAAGATGCGGGAGCTTCAGATACGCAGTATTTT.

This clonotype was recorded many times. The chain uses TRBV5-5 and TRBJ1-1; possibly TRBD1 for D (6 bases). There are 16 residues in the CDR3. The V gene lost 4 bases and the J gene lost 1 base, with 17 bases spanning the gap. CDR1 SGHKS and CDR2 YYEKEE come from the germline V gene (reference sequence). CDR3 in amino acids: CASSVGWPGENTEAFF. The CDR3 DNA is TGTGCCAGCAGCGTGGGGTGGCCAGGGGAGAACACTGAAGCTTTCTTT. The full variable domain, with the rest looked up from reference TRBV5-5 and TRBJ1-1, is DAGVTQSPTHLIKTRGQQVTLRCSPISGHKSVSWYQQVLGQGPQFIFQYYEKEERGRGNFPDRFSARQFPNYSSELNVNALLLGDSALYLCASSVGWPGENTEAFFGQGTRLTVV.

This clonotype appeared many times. This chain links TRBV27 with TRBJ2-7; TRBD2 aligns across 16 bases. This CDR3 has 14 amino acids. Germline V gene lookup returns CDR1 MNHEY and CDR2 SMNVEV (reference sequence). The ends lost 6 bases at V and 4 bases at J; junction bases unmatched: 0. The DNA for the CDR3 is TGTGCCAGCAGGGGACTAGCGGGAGGGTACGAGCAGTACTTC. This sequence encodes CASRGLAGGYEQYF.

This clonotype was recorded many times. The chain links TRBV9 to TRBJ2-2; possibly TRBD2 for D (6 bases). V was pared by 3 bases and J by 4 bases, with 16 bases between. The CDR3 is made up of 16 amino acids. Germline V gene sequence: CDR1 SGDLS, CDR2 YYNGEE. DNA of the CDR3: TGTGCCAGCAGCGGCTTGTCGGGGGTGGGCACCGGGGAGCTGTTTTTT. This translates into CASSGLSGVGTGELFF.

This clonotype was counted at least ten times. The chain carries TRBV7-3 and TRBJ2-1; TRBD2 agrees at 12 bases. CDR1 is SGHTA, CDR2 FQGTGA, per germline. The CDR3 has 18 residues. V was pared by 1 base and J by 1 base, with 5 bases of the junction left unmatched. The CDR3 sequence: CASSLSPLAGGSYNEQFF. Written as DNA, the CDR3 is TGTGCCAGCAGCTTAAGCCCCCTAGCGGGAGGGTCCTACAATGAGCAGTTCTTC.

This clonotype was detected many times. This chain uses TRBV9 with TRBJ2-3; 8 bases are a match to TRBD2. Germline V gives CDR1 SGDLS, CDR2 YYNGEE. The V segment lost 1 base and the J segment 0 bases; nucleotides outside the gene matches: 4. The CDR3 covers 16 residues. The CDR3 nucleotides read TGTGCCAGCAGCGTAAGCGGGGGTTATAGCACAGATACGCAGTATTTT. It translates to CASSVSGGYSTDTQYF. The complete variable domain, with remaining parts taken from reference TRBV9 and TRBJ2-3, reads DSGVTQTPKHLITATGQRVTLRCSPRSGDLSVYWYQQSLDQGLQFLIQYYNGEERAKGNILERFSAQQFPDLHSELNLSSLELGDSALYFCASSVSGGYSTDTQYFGPGTRLTVL.